Shown below are 14 T cell receptor beta chains from a single sample sequenced in a study of blood T cell repertoires in COVID-19. Only in-frame clones appear in the TCRdb table, and some are missing; sequencing was by immunoSEQ multiplex PCR. The data show just over 85,000 clones, 80% to 90% seen once. The material sequenced was peripheral blood. Every receptor here comes from a man in his fifties or sixties with acute or convalescent COVID-19.

The chain is built from TRBV19 and TRBJ1-1; D might be TRBD1 (5 bases). Germline loops: CDR1 LNHDA, CDR2 SQIVND (reference sequence). V lost 4 bases and J lost 1, with 7 bases in between. The CDR3 sequence is 13 residues long. DNA of the CDR3: TGTGCCAGTAGTAAGACAGAGAACACTGAAGCTTTCTTT. Its translation is CASSKTENTEAFF.

The chain recombines TRBV7-9 with TRBJ2-3; TRBD1 is a possible D gene (5 bases). The CDR3 length is 14 residues. The germline V gene encodes CDR1 SEHNR and CDR2 FQNEAQ (reference sequence). With 3 bases removed from V and 1 base from J, the gap between germline ends came to 8 bases. The CDR3 sequence is CASSLGQGTDTQYF. For the CDR3, the DNA is TGTGCCAGCAGCTTGGGGCAGGGCACAGATACGCAGTATTTT.

The rearrangement links TRBV12-3 or TRBV12-4 to TRBJ1-2; the match to TRBD1 covers 7 bases. V lost 3 bases, J lost 2 bases, and 0 bases stayed unmatched. The CDR3 has 13 residues. The CDR3 protein is CASSLTGNYGYTF. DNA for the CDR3: TGTGCCAGCAGTTTGACAGGGAACTATGGCTACACCTTC.

The CDR3 DNA follows: TGTGCCAGCAGCTTGCAAGACTCGGGACAGATCTATGGCTACACCTTC. This encodes CASSLQDSGQIYGYTF. The chain employs TRBV7-2 and TRBJ1-2; 7 bases match TRBD1. Trimming at V came to 3 bases and at J to 4 bases, leaving 11 bases not matched to a gene. Germline loops: CDR1 SGHTA, CDR2 FQGNSA. The length of the CDR3 is 16 residues.

The rearrangement links TRBV2 to TRBJ2-2; D remains unclear. This CDR3 has 15 amino acids. Trimming removed 6 bases at V and 5 bases at J, with 16 bases between. Germline lookup yields CDR1 SNHLY and CDR2 FYNNEI. The CDR3: CASRFERIRTGELFF. The CDR3 DNA is TGTGCCAGCAGGTTCGAGCGAATTAGGACCGGGGAGCTGTTTTTT.

V and J are TRBV28 and TRBJ1-2, with a possible D match to TRBD1 (6 bases). Trimming shortened V by 5 bases and J by 0 bases, and 10 bases separated the two germline ends. The CDR3 contains 14 residues. Germline CDR1 MDHEN, CDR2 SYDVKM. The CDR3 DNA is TGTGCCAGCAGTCGTGGGACAACTAACTATGGCTACACCTTC. As protein: CASSRGTTNYGYTF.

In DNA form, the CDR3 reads TGTGCCAGCAGCTTAGAGCGGCTAGCGAGCGAGACCCAGTACTTC. Protein product: CASSLERLASETQYF. The chain uses TRBV7-9 and TRBJ2-5, with D tentatively TRBD2 (6 bases). V lost 1 base, J lost 5 bases, and 14 bases lay in between. The germline V gene has CDR1 SEHNR and CDR2 FQNEAQ (reference sequence). This CDR3 spans 15 amino acids.

The V gene is TRBV4-1, the J gene TRBJ1-2; TRBD1 matches 8 bases. CDR1 MGHRA and CDR2 YSYEKL come from the germline V gene. Trimming cost V 5 bases and J 7 bases; bases outside gene matches: 9. The CDR3 sequence is 14 residues long. The CDR3, as DNA: TGCGCCAGCAGCTCTCAGGGGGCAGTCGGTGGCTACACCTTC. This encodes CASSSQGAVGGYTF.

V usage is TRBV5-1 and J usage is TRBJ1-6; TRBD1 matches 7 bases. Germline V CDR1 and CDR2: SGHRS, YFSETQ. Unmatched junction bases numbered 11, after V lost 4 bases and J lost 10 bases. The CDR3 is made up of 15 amino acids. CDR3: CASSPVMTGPSPLHF. Written as DNA, the CDR3 is TGCGCCAGCAGCCCTGTTATGACAGGGCCCTCACCCCTCCACTTT.

The chain joins TRBV5-5 to TRBJ2-7, with TRBD1 matching 9 bases. Germline V lookup: CDR1 SGHKS, CDR2 YYEKEE (reference sequence). V gave up 4 bases and J gave up 5 bases; unmatched junction bases: 7. This CDR3 has 14 amino acids. The CDR3 DNA is TGTGCCAGCAGCGCGCCGGGACAGGGCAACGAGCAGTACGTC. Translated, it gives CASSAPGQGNEQYV.

This chain links TRBV21-1 with TRBJ1-1. TRBV21-1 is reported as a pseudogene. The length of the CDR3 is 12 residues. CDR3 nucleotides: TGTGCCAGCCGAGGGATGGTAGCTGAAGCTTTCTTT. It specifies CASRGMVAEAFF.

The chain recombines TRBV7-2 with TRBJ1-2; 9 bases match TRBD1. The V gene end was trimmed by 2 bases and the J gene end by 7 bases; junction bases not matched to a gene: 8. The V gene's germline CDR1 is SGHTA and CDR2 FQGNSA. CDR3 length: 15 residues. DNA for the CDR3: TGTGCCAGCAGCTTATTCTTGGGACAGGGTCGTGGCTACACCTTC. Amino acid sequence: CASSLFLGQGRGYTF.

This CDR3 is CASRPGDSGRAEAFF. CDR3 DNA sequence: TGCGCCAGCAGGCCGGGGGACTCAGGACGCGCGGAAGCTTTCTTT. This chain links TRBV4-1 with TRBJ1-1; D perhaps matches TRBD1 (5 bases). Deletions cut 6 bases from V and 8 bases from J, with 22 bases between. This CDR3 has 15 amino acids. Germline CDR1 is MGHRA and CDR2 is YSYEKL.

CDR3 bases: TGTGCCAGTAGTATTGTAGCGGGGGGTCCAGATACGCAGTATTTT. It is translated as CASSIVAGGPDTQYF. The chain uses TRBV19 and TRBJ2-3, with TRBD2 matching 10 bases. Germline lookup yields CDR1 LNHDA and CDR2 SQIVND (reference sequence). The CDR3 has 15 amino acids. The V gene end was trimmed by 3 bases and the J gene end by 4 bases; junction bases not matched to a gene: 4. Complete variable domain (other parts from reference TRBV19 and TRBJ2-3): DGGITQSPKYLFRKEGQNVTLSCEQNLNHDAMYWYRQDPGQGLRLIYYSQIVNDFQKGDIAEGYSVSREKKESFPLTVTSAQKNPTAFYLCASSIVAGGPDTQYFGPGTRLTVL.